This T cell receptor beta chain appears in the sequencing data of a study of OX40 agonist ivuxolimab in advanced cancers. Libraries were prepared by immunoSEQ multiplex PCR; TCRdb keeps only in-frame clonotypes and omits some of them. The sample carries some 150,000 clones, about nine tenths recorded once. V lost 0 bases, J lost 2 bases, and 7 bases lay in between. Germline V gene sequence: CDR1 KGHSH, CDR2 LQKENI. The CDR3 consists of 14 residues. Sequencing used CD4+ or CD8+ T cells sorted from blood, obtained in a trial of the OX40 agonist ivuxolimab. This TCR was sampled from an adult with an advanced solid tumor such as melanoma, head and neck, liver or kidney cancer. J is TRBJ2-5 and V is TRBV18; D possibly uses TRBD1 or TRBD2 (5 bases each). The CDR3 nucleotides read TGTGCCAGCTCACCACCGGGGGAACAAGAGACCCAGTACTTC. Residues: CASSPPGEQETQYF.